Sequencing of this T cell receptor beta chain was carried out in a study of CD8 T cells in ankylosing spondylitis. Findings of the study overall: Typical of ankylosing spondylitis blood, it appeared, was a TCR beta motif of eight highly homologous variants. Some motif variants had been reported before (in reactive arthritis synovial fluid and blood). Peripheral blood samples showed relatively rare disease-linked clones, and these clones were CD8+.

By quantitative 5'-RACE with molecular barcodes, the TCR beta libraries were made. TCRdb re-called the 5' RACE reads through MiXCR, storing one row per CDR3 protein. The sample lists under 250,000 distinct CDR3 sequences, around 32% seen once, with around 4.2% in the top ten. J lost 7 bases, V lost 4 bases, and 13 bases had no gene match. Germline V lookup: CDR1 KGHDR, CDR2 SFDVKD. This CDR3 has 17 amino acids. This clonotype was seen just once. What it recognizes is unknown. Source material: blood, either unsorted or a sorted T cell fraction (not recorded which). The sequence was collected from a male donor with ankylosing spondylitis or in good health (not recorded which). This sequence joins TRBV24-1 and TRBJ2-2, with 8 nucleotides matching TRBD1. CDR3 nucleotides: TGTGCCACCAGTGACACGCCCGGACAGGGAACACACGGGGAGCTGTTTTTT. It translates to CATSDTPGQGTHGELFF.